This TCR beta chain is drawn from a study of breast tumors, draining lymph nodes, adjacent tissues. Broader study findings: Most tumor T cells seemingly derive from lymph node, then expand in tumor. Data only fit, rather than demonstrated, lymph node origin of most tumor T cells. Tumor repertoires ranked between lymph nodes and nontumor tissue in diversity, with V and J gene preferences. Luminal-like breast cancer showed significantly higher tumor–nontumor repertoire similarity than basal-like.

Trimming cost V 0 bases and J 4 bases; bases outside gene matches: 11. Looked up from germline, CDR1 is DFQATT and CDR2 is SNEGSKA (reference sequence). There are 16 residues in the CDR3. Axillary draining lymph nodes of breast cancer patients supplied the node samples. TCRdb reanalysed the multiplex PCR reads using MiXCR and keeps one entry per CDR3 protein. The sample lists about 230,000 distinct CDR3 sequences, about 30% occurring once. A word on this clonotype: Its specificity is unknown.

The source of this sequence is a female donor with breast cancer. Some clones in this sample may be carry-over from other donors' samples. The sample was axillary lymph node tissue. The chain recombines TRBV20-1 with TRBJ1-2, with 7 bases identical to TRBD1. Here the CDR3 reads CSARDRGQGDSYGYTF. The CDR3 region has the DNA TGCAGTGCTAGAGATAGGGGCCAGGGGGACTCCTATGGCTACACCTTC.